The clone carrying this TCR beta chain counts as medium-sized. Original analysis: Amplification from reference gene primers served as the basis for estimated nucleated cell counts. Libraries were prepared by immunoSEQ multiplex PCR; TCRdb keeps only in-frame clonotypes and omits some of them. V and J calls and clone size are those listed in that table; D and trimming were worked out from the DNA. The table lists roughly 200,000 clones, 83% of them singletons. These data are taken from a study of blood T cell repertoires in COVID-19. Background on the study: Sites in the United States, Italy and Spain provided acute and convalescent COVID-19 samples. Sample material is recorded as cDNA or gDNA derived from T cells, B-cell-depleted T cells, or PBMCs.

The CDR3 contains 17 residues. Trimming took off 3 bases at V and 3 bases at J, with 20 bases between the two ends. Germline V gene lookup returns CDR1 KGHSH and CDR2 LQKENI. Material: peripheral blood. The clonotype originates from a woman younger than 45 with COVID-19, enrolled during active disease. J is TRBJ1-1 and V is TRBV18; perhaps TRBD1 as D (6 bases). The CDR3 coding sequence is TGTGCCAGCTCACCCCTGGGGGGGCCGGGGTTTGACACTGAAGCTTTCTTT. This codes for CASSPLGGPGFDTEAFF.